This T cell receptor (beta chain) was documented in a study of CD4 T cells in relation to SARS-CoV-2 and coronaviruses. Looking at the study overall: PBMCs were cultured with antigen for roughly nine days before TCR beta sequencing.

V lost 4 bases, J lost 2 bases, and 19 bases lay in between. Germline assignment: CDR1 SGHTA and CDR2 FQGNSA. This CDR3 region has 17 residues. As concerns this clone: Its antigen is still unknown.

Sequenced by immunoSEQ multiplex PCR; TCRdb stores in-frame clones only, minus some. There are about 15,000 clones in the sample; roughly 83% occur only once, and 11% lies in the top ten. Unexposed donor CD4+ T cells date from 2011-2018, before the COVID-19 pandemic. The cells were cultured for about ten days before CD4+ T cells were isolated. The receptor was derived from a human donor in good health. The chain employs TRBV7-2 and TRBJ2-3, with a weak D call TRBD2 (6 bases). Sequencing was carried out using CD4+ T cells from PBMCs, cultured in vitro. The CDR3 DNA reads TGTGCCAGCAGCTGGACGGGCGGGGCTGGTTCCACAGATACGCAGTATTTT. Translation gives CASSWTGGAGSTDTQYF.